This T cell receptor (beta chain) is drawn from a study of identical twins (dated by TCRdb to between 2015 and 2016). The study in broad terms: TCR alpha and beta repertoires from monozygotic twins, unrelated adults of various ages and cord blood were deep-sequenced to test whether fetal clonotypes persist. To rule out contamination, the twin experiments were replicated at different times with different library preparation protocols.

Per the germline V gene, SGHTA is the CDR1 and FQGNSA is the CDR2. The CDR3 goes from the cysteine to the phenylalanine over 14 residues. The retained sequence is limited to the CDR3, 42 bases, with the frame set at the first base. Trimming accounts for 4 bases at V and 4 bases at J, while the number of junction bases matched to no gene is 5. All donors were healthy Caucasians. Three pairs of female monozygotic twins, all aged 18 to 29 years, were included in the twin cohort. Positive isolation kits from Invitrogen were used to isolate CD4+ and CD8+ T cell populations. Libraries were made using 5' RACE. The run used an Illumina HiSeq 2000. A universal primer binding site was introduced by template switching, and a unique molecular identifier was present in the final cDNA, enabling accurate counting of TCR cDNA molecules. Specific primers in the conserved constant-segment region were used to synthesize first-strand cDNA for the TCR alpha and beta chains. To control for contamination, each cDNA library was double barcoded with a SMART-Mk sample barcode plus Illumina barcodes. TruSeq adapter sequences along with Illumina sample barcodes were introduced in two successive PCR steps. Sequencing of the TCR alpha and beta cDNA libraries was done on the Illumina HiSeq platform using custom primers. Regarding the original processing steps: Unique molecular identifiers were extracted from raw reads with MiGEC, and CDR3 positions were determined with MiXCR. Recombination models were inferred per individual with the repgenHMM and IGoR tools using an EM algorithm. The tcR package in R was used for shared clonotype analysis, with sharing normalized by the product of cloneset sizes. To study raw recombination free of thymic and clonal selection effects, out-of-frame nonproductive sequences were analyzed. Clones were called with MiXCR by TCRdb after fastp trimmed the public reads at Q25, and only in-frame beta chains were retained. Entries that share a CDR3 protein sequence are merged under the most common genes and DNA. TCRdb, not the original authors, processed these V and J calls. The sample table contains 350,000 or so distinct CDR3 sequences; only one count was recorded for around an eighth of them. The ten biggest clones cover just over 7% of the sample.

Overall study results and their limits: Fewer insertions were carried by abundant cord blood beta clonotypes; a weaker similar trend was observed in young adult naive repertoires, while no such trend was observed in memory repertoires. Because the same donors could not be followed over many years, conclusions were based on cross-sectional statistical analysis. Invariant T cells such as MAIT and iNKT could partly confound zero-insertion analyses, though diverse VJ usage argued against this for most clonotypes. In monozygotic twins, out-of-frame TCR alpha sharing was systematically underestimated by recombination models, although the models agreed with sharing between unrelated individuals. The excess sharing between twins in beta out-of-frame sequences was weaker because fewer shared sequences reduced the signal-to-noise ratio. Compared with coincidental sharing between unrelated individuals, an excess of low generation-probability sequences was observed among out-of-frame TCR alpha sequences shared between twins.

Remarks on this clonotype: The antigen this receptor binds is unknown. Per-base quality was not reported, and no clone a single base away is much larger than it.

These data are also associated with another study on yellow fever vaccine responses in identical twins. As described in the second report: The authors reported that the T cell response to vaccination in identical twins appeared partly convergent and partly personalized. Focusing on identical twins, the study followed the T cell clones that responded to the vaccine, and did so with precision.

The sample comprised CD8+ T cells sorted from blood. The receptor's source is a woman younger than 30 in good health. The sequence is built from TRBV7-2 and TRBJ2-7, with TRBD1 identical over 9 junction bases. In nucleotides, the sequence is TGTGCCAGCAGCTCGGGGACAGGGCGTTACGAGCAGTACTTC. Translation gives CASSSGTGRYEQYF.